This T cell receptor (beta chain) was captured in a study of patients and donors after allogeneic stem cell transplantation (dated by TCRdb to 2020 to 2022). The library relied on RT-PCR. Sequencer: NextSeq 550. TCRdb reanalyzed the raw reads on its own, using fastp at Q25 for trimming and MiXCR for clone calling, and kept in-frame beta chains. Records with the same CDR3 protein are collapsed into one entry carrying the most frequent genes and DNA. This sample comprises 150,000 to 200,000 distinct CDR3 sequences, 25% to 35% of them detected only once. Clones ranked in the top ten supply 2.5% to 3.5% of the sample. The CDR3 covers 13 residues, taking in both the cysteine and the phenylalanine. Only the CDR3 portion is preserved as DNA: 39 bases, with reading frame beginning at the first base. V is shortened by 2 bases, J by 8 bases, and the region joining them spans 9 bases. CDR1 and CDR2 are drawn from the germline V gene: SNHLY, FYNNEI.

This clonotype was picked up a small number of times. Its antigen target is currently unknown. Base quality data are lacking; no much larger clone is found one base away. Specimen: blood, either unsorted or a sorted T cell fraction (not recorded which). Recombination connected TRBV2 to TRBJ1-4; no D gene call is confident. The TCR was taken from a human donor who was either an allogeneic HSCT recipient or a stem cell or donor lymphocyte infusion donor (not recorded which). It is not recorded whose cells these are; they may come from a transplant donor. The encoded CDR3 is CASSELYQEKLFF. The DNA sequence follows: TGTGCCAGCAGTGAACTGTACCAAGAAAAACTGTTTTTT.